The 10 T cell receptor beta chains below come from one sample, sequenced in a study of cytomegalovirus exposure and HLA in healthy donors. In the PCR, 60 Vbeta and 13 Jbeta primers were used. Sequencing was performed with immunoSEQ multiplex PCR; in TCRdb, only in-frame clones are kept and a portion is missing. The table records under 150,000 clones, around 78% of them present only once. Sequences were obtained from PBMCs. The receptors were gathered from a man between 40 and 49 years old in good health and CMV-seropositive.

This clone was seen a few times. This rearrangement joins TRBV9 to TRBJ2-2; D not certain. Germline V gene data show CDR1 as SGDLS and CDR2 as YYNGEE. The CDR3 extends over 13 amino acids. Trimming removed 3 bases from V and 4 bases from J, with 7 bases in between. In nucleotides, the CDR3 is TGTGCCAGCAGCGCCCCTTTCACCGGGGAGCTGTTTTTT. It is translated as CASSAPFTGELFF.

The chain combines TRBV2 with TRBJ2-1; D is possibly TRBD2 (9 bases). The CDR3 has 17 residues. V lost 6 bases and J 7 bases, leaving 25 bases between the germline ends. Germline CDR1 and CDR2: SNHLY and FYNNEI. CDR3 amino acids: CASRRTGLRREGNEQFF. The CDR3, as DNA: TGTGCCAGCAGGAGGACAGGGTTACGGCGGGAGGGGAATGAGCAGTTCTTC.

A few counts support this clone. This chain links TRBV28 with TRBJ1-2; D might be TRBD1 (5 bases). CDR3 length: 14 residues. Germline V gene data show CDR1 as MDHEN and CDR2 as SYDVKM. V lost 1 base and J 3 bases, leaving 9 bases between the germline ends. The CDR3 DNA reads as TGTGCCAGCAGTTTATCCTCAGGGTACTATGGCTACACCTTC. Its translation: CASSLSSGYYGYTF.

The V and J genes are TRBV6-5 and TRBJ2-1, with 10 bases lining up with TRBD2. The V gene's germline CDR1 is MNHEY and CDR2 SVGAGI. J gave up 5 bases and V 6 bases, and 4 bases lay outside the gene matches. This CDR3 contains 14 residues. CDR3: CASSAGLADNEQFF. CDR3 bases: TGTGCCAGCAGCGCCGGACTAGCGGACAATGAGCAGTTCTTC.

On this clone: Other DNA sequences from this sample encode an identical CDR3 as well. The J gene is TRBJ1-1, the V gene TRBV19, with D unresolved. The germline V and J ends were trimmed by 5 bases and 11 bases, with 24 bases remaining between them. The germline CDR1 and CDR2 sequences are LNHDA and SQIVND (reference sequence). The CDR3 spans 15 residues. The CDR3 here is CASSAQQWAFTGAFF. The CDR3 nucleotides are TGTGCCAGTAGTGCCCAACAGTGGGCCTTCACTGGGGCTTTCTTT.

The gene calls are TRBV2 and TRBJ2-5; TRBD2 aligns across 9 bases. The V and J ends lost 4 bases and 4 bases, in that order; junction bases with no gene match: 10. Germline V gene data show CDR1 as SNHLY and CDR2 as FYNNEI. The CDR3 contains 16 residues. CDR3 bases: TGTGCCAGCAGTGGAGGGACTAGCAGCCTAGTAGAGACCCAGTACTTC. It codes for CASSGGTSSLVETQYF.

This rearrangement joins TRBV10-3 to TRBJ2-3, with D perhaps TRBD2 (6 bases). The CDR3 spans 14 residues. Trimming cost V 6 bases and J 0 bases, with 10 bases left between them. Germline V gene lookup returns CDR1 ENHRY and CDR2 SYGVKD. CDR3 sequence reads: CAIRSGTSTDTQYF. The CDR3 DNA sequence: TGTGCCATCAGGTCCGGGACTAGCACAGATACGCAGTATTTT.

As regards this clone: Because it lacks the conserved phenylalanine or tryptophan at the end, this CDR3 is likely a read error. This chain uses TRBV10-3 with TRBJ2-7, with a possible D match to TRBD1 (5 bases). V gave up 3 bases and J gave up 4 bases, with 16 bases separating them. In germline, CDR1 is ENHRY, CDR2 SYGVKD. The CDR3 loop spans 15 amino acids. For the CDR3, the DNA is TGTGCCATCAGTGATCCCGAGACAGCACGATACGAGCAGTACCTC. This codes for CAISDPETARYEQYL.

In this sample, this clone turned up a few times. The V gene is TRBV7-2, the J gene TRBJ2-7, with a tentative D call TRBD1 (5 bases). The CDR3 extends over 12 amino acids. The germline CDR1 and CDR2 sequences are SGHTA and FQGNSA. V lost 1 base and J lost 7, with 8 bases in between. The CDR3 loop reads CASSLEGWEQYF. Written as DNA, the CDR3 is TGTGCCAGCAGCTTAGAGGGGTGGGAGCAGTACTTC.

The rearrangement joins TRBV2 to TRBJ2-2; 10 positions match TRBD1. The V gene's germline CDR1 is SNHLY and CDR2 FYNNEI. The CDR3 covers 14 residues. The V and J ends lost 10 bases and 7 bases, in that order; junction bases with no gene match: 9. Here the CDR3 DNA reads TGTGCCATTAAAAAGGACAGGGGGTTCGGGGAGCTGTTTTTT. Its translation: CAIKKDRGFGELFF.